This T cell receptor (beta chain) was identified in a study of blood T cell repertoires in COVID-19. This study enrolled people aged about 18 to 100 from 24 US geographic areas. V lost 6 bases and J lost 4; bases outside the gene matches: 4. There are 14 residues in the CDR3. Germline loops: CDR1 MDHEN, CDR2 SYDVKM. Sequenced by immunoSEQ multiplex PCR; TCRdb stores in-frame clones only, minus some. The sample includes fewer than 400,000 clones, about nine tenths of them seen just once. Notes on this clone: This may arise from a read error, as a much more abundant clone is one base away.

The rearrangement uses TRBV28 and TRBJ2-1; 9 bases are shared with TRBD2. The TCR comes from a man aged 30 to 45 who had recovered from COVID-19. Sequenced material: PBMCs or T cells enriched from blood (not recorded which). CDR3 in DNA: TGTGCCAGCAGCGCTAGCGGGGCGTACAATGAGCAGTTCTTC. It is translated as CASSASGAYNEQFF.